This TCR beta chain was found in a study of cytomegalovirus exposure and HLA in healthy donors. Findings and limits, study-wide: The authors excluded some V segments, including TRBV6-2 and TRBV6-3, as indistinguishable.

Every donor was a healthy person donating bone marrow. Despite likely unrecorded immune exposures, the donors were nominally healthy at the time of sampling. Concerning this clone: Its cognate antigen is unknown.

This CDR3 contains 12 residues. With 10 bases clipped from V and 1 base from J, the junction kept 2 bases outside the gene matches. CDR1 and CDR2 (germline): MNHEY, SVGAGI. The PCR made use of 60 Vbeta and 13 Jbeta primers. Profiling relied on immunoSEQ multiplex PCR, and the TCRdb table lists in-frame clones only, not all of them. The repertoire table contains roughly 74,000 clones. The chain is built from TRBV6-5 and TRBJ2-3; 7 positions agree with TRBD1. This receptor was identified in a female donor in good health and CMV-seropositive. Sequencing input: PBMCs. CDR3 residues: CAIGQGTDTQYF. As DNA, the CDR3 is TGTGCCATCGGACAGGGCACAGATACGCAGTATTTT.